This entry lists 4 T cell receptor beta chains sequenced from one sample in a study of blood T cell repertoires in COVID-19. The method was immunoSEQ multiplex PCR; TCRdb's version includes in-frame clones alone and lacks a portion of them. The sample lists some 50,000 clones, around 87% occurring once. The material sequenced was peripheral blood. These receptors came from a human donor in a cohort sampled during active COVID-19.

The chain carries TRBV2 and TRBJ2-3; TRBD2 matches 7 bases. The trim removed 7 bases at V and 4 bases at J, leaving 8 bases unmatched. The CDR3 covers 14 residues. Per the germline V gene, CDR1 is SNHLY and CDR2 is FYNNEI. The CDR3 DNA reads as TGTGCCAGCAAAAAGGGCGGGAGCGCAGATACGCAGTATTTT. This translates into CASKKGGSADTQYF.

This chain joins TRBV7-2 and TRBJ1-1; D call uncertain. The CDR3 consists of 14 residues. V was pared by 5 bases and J by 11 bases, with 21 bases between. Looked up from germline, CDR1 is SGHTA and CDR2 is FQGNSA. The CDR3 region has the DNA TGTGCCAGCAGCCCGGTTGTCGGAGGCCCTGCTGCTTTCTTT. Its protein is CASSPVVGGPAAFF.

Only one count was recorded for this clone. The genes are TRBV5-4 and TRBJ2-7; the match to TRBD2 covers 16 bases. The germline V gene encodes CDR1 SGHNT and CDR2 YYREEE (reference sequence). V shed 5 bases and J 1 base; nucleotides not matched to a gene: 6. This CDR3 is 17 amino acids long. CDR3 sequence (DNA): TGTGCCAGCAGTCCGGGACTAGCGGGAGGGCCGTCCTACGAGCAGTACTTC. Translating it yields CASSPGLAGGPSYEQYF.

The rearrangement links TRBV2 to TRBJ2-1, with 13 bases fitting TRBD2. The CDR3 consists of 17 residues. The junction had 9 bases not matched to a gene; V was cut back by 1 base and J by 9 bases. CDR1 and CDR2 from the germline V gene are SNHLY and FYNNEI. CDR3 coding DNA: TGTGCCAGCAGTGAAGAAACTAGCGGGAGGGCCTTGAGTGAGCAGTTCTTC. Translation: CASSEETSGRALSEQFF.